These 17 T cell receptor beta chains were all obtained from the same sample, sequenced in a study of early T cells in non-severe SARS-CoV-2 infection. TCRdb re-called the 5' RACE reads through MiXCR, storing one row per CDR3 protein. The sample carries roughly 70,000 distinct CDR3 sequences, about 13% recorded once. Sequencing was done on a sample of whole blood. These receptors all come from an adult who was a healthcare worker with PCR-confirmed SARS-CoV-2 infection or an uninfected control (not recorded which).

This clonotype was seen a handful of times. This chain connects TRBV29-1 to TRBJ1-2, with D possibly TRBD1 on 5 matching bases. Germline V gene sequence: CDR1 SQVTM, CDR2 ANQGSEA. V was cut by 5 bases and J by 8 bases, with 12 bases left in between. This CDR3 contains 11 residues. CDR3 bases: TGCAGCGTTTCTGACAGCGGGGGCTACACCTTC. Its protein is CSVSDSGGYTF.

This clonotype was observed many times. V gene TRBV30 combines with J gene TRBJ2-3, with D possibly matching TRBD1 (6 bases). Germline lookup yields CDR1 GTSNPN and CDR2 SVGIG (reference sequence). Between the trimmed V and J ends, which lost 0 bases and 1 base, there was a span of 11 bases. This CDR3 contains 15 residues. The DNA of the CDR3 is TGTGCCTGGAGTGTAGGGGGAGTGGGCACAGATACGCAGTATTTT. Its translation is CAWSVGGVGTDTQYF.

The chain has TRBV19 and TRBJ2-2; 7 bases agree with TRBD1. The length of the CDR3 is 14 residues. Trimming removed 6 bases from V and 3 bases from J; junction bases left unmatched: 4. CDR1 and CDR2 (germline): LNHDA, SQIVND (reference sequence). The CDR3 sequence is CASRKGTDTGELFF. The CDR3, as DNA: TGTGCCAGTAGGAAGGGGACAGACACCGGGGAGCTGTTTTTT.

At least ten counts were recorded for this clonotype. This chain connects TRBV29-1 to TRBJ2-7; the D gene is possibly TRBD1 (6 bases). Per germline, CDR1 SQVTM and CDR2 ANQGSEA. Trimming took off 6 bases at V and 4 bases at J, with 22 bases between the two ends. The CDR3 length is 15 residues. This chain's CDR3 is CSVEKDRQVGYEQYF. The CDR3 coding sequence is TGCAGCGTAGAAAAAGATCGACAGGTCGGGTACGAGCAGTACTTC.

The chain recombines TRBV30 with TRBJ1-4; 7 bases are shared with TRBD1. The V gene's germline CDR1 is GTSNPN and CDR2 SVGIG (reference sequence). This CDR3 contains 16 residues. V was pared by 1 base and J by 1 base, with 6 bases of the junction left unmatched. Written as DNA, the CDR3 is TGTGCCTGGAGTGCCAACAGGGGCGGAACTAATGAAAAACTGTTTTTT. Amino acid sequence: CAWSANRGGTNEKLFF. Drawing the rest from reference TRBV30 and TRBJ1-4, the complete variable domain is SQTIHQWPATLVQPVGSPLSLECTVEGTSNPNLYWYRQAAGRGLQLLFYSVGIGQISSEVPQNLSASRPQDRQFILSSKKLLLSDSGFYLCAWSANRGGTNEKLFFGSGTQLSVL.

This clonotype was counted ten times or more. V usage is TRBV21-1 and J usage is TRBJ2-1; TRBD2 is taken as the D call from the table, unchecked against the DNA. TRBV21-1 is listed as a pseudogene. CDR3 length: 17 amino acids. CDR3 coding DNA: TGTGCCAGCAGCAAAGCGCAGGCGGGAAAGTCCTACAATGAGCAGTTCTTC. Residues: CASSKAQAGKSYNEQFF.

This clonotype has at least ten counts. The chain couples TRBV6-4 to TRBJ2-1; 13 bases align to TRBD2. Germline assignment: CDR1 MRHNA and CDR2 SNTAGT. Trimming at V came to 5 bases and at J to 8 bases, leaving 3 bases not matched to a gene. This CDR3 has 14 amino acids. CDR3 region: CASSRLAGGYEQFF. CDR3 nucleotides: TGTGCCAGCAGTCGACTAGCGGGAGGTTATGAGCAGTTCTTC.

This clonotype was seen a handful of times. The chain links TRBV11-1 to TRBJ1-1, with D unresolved. The CDR3 runs 14 residues. V was pared by 5 bases and J by 12 bases, with 22 bases between. The germline V gene has CDR1 SGHAT and CDR2 FQDESV (reference sequence). The CDR3 DNA reads TGTGCCAGCAGCCAACGTGGGGATGGGCGAAGAACTTTCTTT. This translates into CASSQRGDGRRTFF.

This clonotype has only a few counts. V and J are TRBV7-3 and TRBJ1-2; 7 bases match TRBD1. Trimming removed 5 bases from V and 2 bases from J; junction bases left unmatched: 17. The CDR3 is 18 amino acids. Germline assignment: CDR1 SGHTA and CDR2 FQGTGA. The CDR3 is CASSRKPSTGAQNYGYTF. The CDR3 DNA reads TGTGCCAGCAGCCGCAAACCGTCAACAGGGGCCCAAAACTATGGCTACACCTTC.

This rearrangement joins TRBV7-8 to TRBJ1-1; TRBD1 might be the D (6 bases). Trimming took off 4 bases at V and 3 bases at J, with 12 bases between the two ends. CDR1 is SGHVS and CDR2 is FQNEAQ in the germline V gene. The CDR3 is 14 residues long. The CDR3 protein is CASSSTGHYTEAFF. CDR3 bases: TGTGCCAGCAGCTCTACGGGACACTACACTGAAGCTTTCTTT.

This clonotype was recorded a few times. V and J are TRBV6-1 and TRBJ2-2; D may be TRBD1 or TRBD2 (7 bases each). The germline V gene encodes CDR1 MNHNS and CDR2 SASEGT. The V gene lost 5 bases and the J gene lost 3 bases, with 10 bases spanning the gap. CDR3 length: 14 amino acids. CDR3 nucleotides: TGTGCCAGCAGTAGCGGGACAGACACCGGGGAGCTGTTTTTT. It translates to CASSSGTDTGELFF.

The chain employs TRBV6-2 or TRBV6-3 and TRBJ2-7, with 8 bases aligning to TRBD1. V lost 5 bases to trimming and J lost 3 bases; unmatched junction nucleotides: 3. In germline, CDR1 is MNHEY, CDR2 SVGEGT. The CDR3 covers 13 residues. The CDR3 DNA sequence: TGTGCCAGCAGTGCAGGGGGCGTCTACGAGCAGTACTTC. This sequence encodes CASSAGGVYEQYF.

This clonotype was seen a few times. The DNA for the CDR3 is TGTGCCATCAAAAACAGCGGCCCAGAGGACTACGAGCAGTACTTC. This translates into CAIKNSGPEDYEQYF. The V and J genes are TRBV10-3 and TRBJ2-7; TRBD2 is a possible D gene (5 bases). The germline CDR1 and CDR2 sequences are ENHRY and SYGVKD. The length of the CDR3 is 15 residues. The ends were cut back, 7 bases at V and 3 bases at J, with 19 bases in the middle.

This clonotype was observed many times. The chain uses TRBV29-1 and TRBJ1-1; D unclear. CDR3 length: 12 residues. In germline, CDR1 is SQVTM, CDR2 ANQGSEA. V lost 3 bases and J lost 2, with 7 bases in between. CDR3 sequence reads: CSVDRHNTEAFF. As DNA, the CDR3 is TGCAGCGTTGATCGCCACAACACTGAAGCTTTCTTT.

This clonotype was counted ten times or more. The chain is built from TRBV18 and TRBJ2-7; D remains unclear. This CDR3 is 12 amino acids long. The V gene's germline CDR1 is KGHSH and CDR2 LQKENI. The V and J ends lost 2 bases and 4 bases respectively, with 6 bases between them. The CDR3 coding sequence is TGTGCCAGCTCACCAACCGGTTACGAGCAGTACTTC. It specifies CASSPTGYEQYF. Based on the CDR3 plus reference TRBV18 and TRBJ2-7, the full variable domain is NAGVMQNPRHLVRRRGQEARLRCSPMKGHSHVYWYRQLPEEGLKFMVYLQKENIIDESGMPKERFSAEFPKEGPSILRIQQVVRGDSAAYFCASSPTGYEQYFGPGTRLTVT.

Ten or more counts support this clonotype. The chain combines TRBV14 with TRBJ2-1, with 11 positions matching TRBD2. The length of the CDR3 is 16 residues. Germline loops: CDR1 SGHDN, CDR2 FVKESK. With V trimmed by 4 bases and J by 9 bases, 11 bases remained unmatched. The chain's CDR3 is CASSPPLAGGPIEQFF. In DNA form, the CDR3 reads TGTGCCAGCAGCCCACCTTTAGCGGGGGGGCCCATTGAGCAGTTCTTC.

This clonotype was observed many times. The chain is built from TRBV4-2 and TRBJ1-2; no reliable D call. Trimming took 6 bases from V and 4 from J, leaving 9 bases between them. This CDR3 is built from 12 residues. Germline CDR1 and CDR2: LGHNA and YNFKEQ. The CDR3 nucleotides are TGTGCCAGCAGTCCAGGAACCTATGGCTACACCTTC. This sequence encodes CASSPGTYGYTF.